Listed here are 21 T cell receptor beta chains from one sample, sequenced in a study of blood T cell repertoires in COVID-19. Using immunoSEQ multiplex PCR, the repertoire was profiled, and TCRdb retains in-frame clones only, with some absent. The table lists approximately 210,000 clones, approximately 85% of them singletons. Specimen: peripheral blood. The receptor set was obtained from a woman in her 70s with active or convalescent COVID-19.

The chain couples TRBV7-9 to TRBJ2-3; D not resolved. Germline assignment: CDR1 SEHNR and CDR2 FQNEAQ (reference sequence). The CDR3 covers 14 residues. V gave up 1 base and J gave up 2 bases, with 7 bases separating them. The DNA of the CDR3 is TGTGCCAGCAGCTTAGACCACTCCACAGATACGCAGTATTTT. Its protein is CASSLDHSTDTQYF.

The chain recombines TRBV9 with TRBJ1-1; possibly TRBD1 for D (6 bases). V lost 3 bases and J lost 0, with 15 bases in between. The CDR3 is made up of 16 amino acids. Per germline, CDR1 SGDLS and CDR2 YYNGEE. The CDR3 DNA is TGTGCCAGCAGCGCCCCGCGGACAGACATGAACACTGAAGCTTTCTTT. It codes for CASSAPRTDMNTEAFF. Combining the CDR3 with reference TRBV9 and TRBJ1-1 gives the whole variable domain DSGVTQTPKHLITATGQRVTLRCSPRSGDLSVYWYQQSLDQGLQFLIQYYNGEERAKGNILERFSAQQFPDLHSELNLSSLELGDSALYFCASSAPRTDMNTEAFFGQGTRLTVV.

The CDR3 sequence: CASSSARGAGGELFF. In nucleotides, the CDR3 is TGTGCCAGCAGCTCCGCCCGGGGGGCTGGCGGGGAGCTGTTTTTT. The V call is TRBV11-3, the J call TRBJ2-2; D is possibly TRBD2 (7 bases). This CDR3 spans 15 amino acids. Germline-derived CDR1 and CDR2 are SGHNT and YENEEA. V shed 4 bases and J shed 7 bases, with 16 bases lying between them.

This clone came up a few times. In the same sample, other DNA sequences code for this CDR3. This chain joins TRBV5-1 and TRBJ2-1; D unclear. Per the germline V gene, CDR1 is SGHRS and CDR2 is YFSETQ. Between the trimmed V and J ends, which lost 0 bases and 4 bases, there was a span of 8 bases. CDR3 length: 14 amino acids. The CDR3 DNA is TGCGCCAGCAGCTTGGGTGGGCTTTACAATGAGCAGTTCTTC. Amino acids: CASSLGGLYNEQFF.

The table lists this clone with a count of one. The rearrangement links TRBV2 to TRBJ2-1; 13 nucleotides line up with TRBD2. The germline V gene encodes CDR1 SNHLY and CDR2 FYNNEI. This CDR3 is built from 15 residues. J gave up 6 bases and V 5 bases, and 4 bases lay outside the gene matches. CDR3 DNA: TGTGCCAGCAGTCTACTAGCGGGAGGGGGCAATGAGCAGTTCTTC. Protein: CASSLLAGGGNEQFF. Supplemented by reference TRBV2 and TRBJ2-1, the full variable domain reads EPEVTQTPSHQVTQMGQEVILRCVPISNHLYFYWYRQILGQKVEFLVSFYNNEISEKSEIFDDQFSVERPDGSNFTLKIRSTKLEDSAMYFCASSLLAGGGNEQFFGPGTRLTVL.

The V call is TRBV27, the J call TRBJ2-7; TRBD2 agrees at 10 bases. In germline, CDR1 is MNHEY, CDR2 SMNVEV (reference sequence). Losses at the gene ends were 7 bases for V and 0 bases for J; bases not matched to a gene: 3. This CDR3 spans 14 amino acids. The CDR3 is CASTGLADSYEQYF. The CDR3 bases are TGTGCCAGCACCGGACTAGCGGACTCCTACGAGCAGTACTTC.

This clone was counted many times. The chain carries TRBV28 and TRBJ1-6; TRBD1 might be the D (5 bases). CDR1 and CDR2 from the germline V gene are MDHEN and SYDVKM. The CDR3 is 18 amino acids. The V gene lost 3 bases and the J gene lost 9 bases, with 24 bases spanning the gap. The DNA of the CDR3 is TGTGCCAGCAGTTTCTTCGTACCAGGGAGGCAGGCGGCTTCACCCCTCCACTTT. Protein: CASSFFVPGRQAASPLHF. The whole variable domain, remainder taken from reference TRBV28 and TRBJ1-6, is DVKVTQSSRYLVKRTGEKVFLECVQDMDHENMFWYRQDPGLGLRLIYFSYDVKMKEKGDIPEGYSVSREKKERFSLILESASTNQTSMYLCASSFFVPGRQAASPLHFGNGTRLTVT.

This clone was seen repeatedly, ten times or more. This chain joins TRBV5-1 and TRBJ2-1; 7 bases are shared with TRBD1. Germline V gene sequence: CDR1 SGHRS, CDR2 YFSETQ. This CDR3 region has 16 residues. J was trimmed by 3 bases and V by 3 bases; bases with no gene match: 9. The CDR3 loop reads CASSWMTGKDYNEQFF. CDR3 DNA: TGCGCCAGCAGCTGGATGACAGGGAAGGACTACAATGAGCAGTTCTTC.

This clone was seen once. V usage is TRBV11-2 and J usage is TRBJ2-1, with TRBD2 matching over 11 bases. This CDR3 spans 15 amino acids. J gave up 8 bases and V 5 bases, and 8 bases lay outside the gene matches. The V gene's germline CDR1 is SGHAT and CDR2 FQNNGV. The CDR3 spells CASSQRLAGLYEQFF. For the CDR3, the DNA is TGTGCCAGCAGCCAAAGACTAGCGGGATTATATGAGCAGTTCTTC.

The rearrangement links TRBV7-6 to TRBJ2-2; maybe TRBD2 (7 bases). This CDR3 region has 15 residues. V was pared by 4 bases and J by 4 bases, with 13 bases between. Germline loops: CDR1 SGHVS, CDR2 FNYEAQ. The CDR3 region is CASSSRGAGTGELFF. The DNA of the CDR3 is TGTGCCAGCAGCTCCCGGGGGGCGGGCACCGGGGAGCTGTTTTTT.

The chain recombines TRBV6-4 with TRBJ2-2; 11 bases line up with TRBD2. V was clipped by 10 bases and J by 4 bases; unmatched bases: 14. This CDR3 has 17 amino acids. The V gene's germline CDR1 is MRHNA and CDR2 SNTAGT. The CDR3 spells CANTKTSGEKGTGELFF. The CDR3 region has the DNA TGTGCCAACACTAAGACTAGCGGGGAGAAAGGCACCGGGGAGCTGTTTTTT.

The table lists this clone with a few counts. The chain recombines TRBV5-6 with TRBJ2-7; TRBD2 aligns across 9 bases. After removal of 0 bases from V and 0 bases from J, the junction contained 4 bases not matched to a gene. CDR1 is SGHDT, CDR2 YYEEEE, per germline. CDR3 length: 16 residues. Here the CDR3 reads CASSLVLSGSSYEQYF. For the CDR3, the DNA is TGTGCCAGCAGCTTGGTGCTTAGCGGGAGCTCCTACGAGCAGTACTTC.

The genes are TRBV9 and TRBJ1-1, with TRBD1 as a possible D gene (5 bases). The CDR3 length is 15 residues. Germline V lookup: CDR1 SGDLS, CDR2 YYNGEE. V was clipped by 3 bases and J by 5 bases, with 17 bases between them. For the CDR3, the DNA is TGTGCCAGCAGCGCCCAGGGACTACTGGGAACTGAAGCTTTCTTT. Translation gives CASSAQGLLGTEAFF.

This chain links TRBV20-1 with TRBJ2-3; TRBD2 agrees at 8 bases. The germline gives CDR1 DFQATT, CDR2 SNEGSKA (reference sequence). The V gene end was trimmed by 3 bases and the J gene end by 0 bases; junction bases not matched to a gene: 8. This CDR3 spans 16 amino acids. Here the CDR3 DNA reads TGCAGTGCTAGTGTATCGAGCGGGAGTAGCACAGATACGCAGTATTTT. This gives the protein CSASVSSGSSTDTQYF.

This chain joins TRBV3-1 (or the pseudogene TRBV3-2) and TRBJ2-6; D gene unclear. Per the germline V gene, CDR1 is LGHDT and CDR2 is YNNKEL (reference sequence). With 2 bases removed from V and 4 bases from J, the gap between germline ends came to 9 bases. The length of the CDR3 is 15 residues. CDR3 amino acids: CASSQFSQGANVLTF. The CDR3 DNA reads TGTGCCAGCAGCCAATTCAGTCAGGGGGCCAACGTCCTGACTTTC.

The chain uses TRBV2 and TRBJ2-5; 12 nucleotides line up with TRBD2. After removal of 8 bases from V and 1 base from J, the junction contained 5 bases not matched to a gene. The germline gives CDR1 SNHLY, CDR2 FYNNEI. This CDR3 is 15 amino acids long. The chain's CDR3 is CASPGLAGTQETQYF. CDR3 nucleotides: TGTGCCAGCCCGGGACTAGCGGGTACCCAAGAGACCCAGTACTTC.

The chain carries TRBV5-4 and TRBJ1-3; 7 positions match TRBD1. CDR1 and CDR2 from the germline V gene are SGHNT and YYREEE (reference sequence). Losses at the gene ends were 4 bases for V and 5 bases for J; bases not matched to a gene: 12. There are 16 residues in the CDR3. This chain's CDR3 is CASSGETGNRRNTIYF. DNA for the CDR3: TGTGCCAGCAGCGGAGAGACAGGGAATCGTAGAAACACCATATATTTT.

The chain joins TRBV5-1 to TRBJ2-1, with 10 bases lining up with TRBD2. Germline trimming cut 7 bases from V and 3 bases from J; bases unmatched to any gene: 7. CDR3 length: 15 residues. Germline V gene lookup returns CDR1 SGHRS and CDR2 YFSETQ. For the CDR3, the DNA is TGCGCCAGCCGGGGAGGACTAGCGGACTACAATGAGCAGTTCTTC. As protein: CASRGGLADYNEQFF.

The genes are TRBV6-1 and TRBJ2-1; D is unresolved. The CDR3 loop spans 16 amino acids. The germline CDR1 and CDR2 sequences are MNHNS and SASEGT. V gave up 2 bases and J gave up 4 bases, with 15 bases separating them. Here the CDR3 reads CASSEMGSYPYNEQFF. CDR3 coding DNA: TGTGCCAGCAGTGAAATGGGCAGCTACCCTTACAATGAGCAGTTCTTC.

This sequence joins TRBV11-2 and TRBJ2-7; D remains unclear. The CDR3 is 13 residues long. V was shortened by 0 bases and J by 3 bases, with 6 bases between the two germline ends. Per germline, CDR1 SGHAT and CDR2 FQNNGV. Here the CDR3 reads CASSLEPGYEQYF. CDR3 nucleotide sequence: TGTGCCAGCAGCTTAGAGCCAGGCTACGAGCAGTACTTC.

This chain links TRBV4-1 with TRBJ2-7, with a possible D match to TRBD1 (6 bases). The CDR3 extends over 16 amino acids. Trimming took 4 bases from V and 6 from J, leaving 22 bases between them. CDR1 is MGHRA and CDR2 is YSYEKL in the germline V gene. CDR3: CASSRLRLSGVGEQYF. For the CDR3, the DNA is TGCGCCAGCAGCCGATTAAGACTCTCAGGGGTGGGCGAGCAGTACTTC.